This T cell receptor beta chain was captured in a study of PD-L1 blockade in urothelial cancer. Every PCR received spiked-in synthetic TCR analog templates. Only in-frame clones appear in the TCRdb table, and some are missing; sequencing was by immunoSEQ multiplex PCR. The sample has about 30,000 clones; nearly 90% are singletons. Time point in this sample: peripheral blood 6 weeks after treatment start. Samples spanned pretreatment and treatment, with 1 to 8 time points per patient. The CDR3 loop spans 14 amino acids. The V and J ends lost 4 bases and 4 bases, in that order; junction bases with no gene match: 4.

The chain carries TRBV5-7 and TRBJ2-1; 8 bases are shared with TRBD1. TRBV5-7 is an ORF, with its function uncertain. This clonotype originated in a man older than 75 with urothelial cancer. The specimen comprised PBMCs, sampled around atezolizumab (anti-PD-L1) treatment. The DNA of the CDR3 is TGTGCCAGCAGCAACGGGACAGGTTACAATGAGCAGTTCTTC. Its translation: CASSNGTGYNEQFF.